The following is a T cell receptor (beta chain) sequence with its context. The entry originates in a study of shared clonotypes between healthy human individuals. The CDR3 spans 15 residues. V gave up 0 bases and J gave up 1 base, with 7 bases separating them. The V gene's germline CDR1 is MNHEY and CDR2 SMNVEV (reference sequence). Using immunoSEQ multiplex PCR, the repertoire was profiled, and TCRdb retains in-frame clones only, with some absent. The sample records 950,000 to 1,200,000 clones, 60% to 80% being singletons. This receptor was identified in a man in his late teens or twenties in good health. Some clones in this sample may be carry-over from other donors' samples. The sample comprised memory CD4+ T cells from PBMCs. The subset denotes: CD45RA-negative fraction. The V and J genes are TRBV27 and TRBJ1-5; D not resolved. CDR3 DNA: TGTGCCAGCAGTTTATCACGTCAAAGCAATCAGCCCCAGCATTTT. Translating it yields CASSLSRQSNQPQHF.